This T cell receptor beta chain was obtained from a study of PD-1 blockade in mismatch repair-deficient tumors. In the study overall: Patients had approximately 11 mismatch repair-deficient cancer types and were previously treated and progressing. General observations from the study: Tumor-resident clones, often absent from pretreatment blood, expanded after pembrolizumab and then contracted.

Libraries were prepared by immunoSEQ multiplex PCR; TCRdb keeps only in-frame clonotypes and omits some of them. The repertoire holds approximately 50,000 clones, with roughly three quarters as singletons. All patients were mismatch repair deficient, assessed by either PCR or immunohistochemistry. TCR sequencing covered a few patients who responded to pembrolizumab. Regarding this clone: What it binds is not known.

The CDR3 spans 16 residues. J gave up 4 bases and V 0 bases, and 6 bases lay outside the gene matches. Germline V gene lookup returns CDR1 PRHDT and CDR2 FYEKMQ (reference sequence). The sequences come from peripheral blood, collected 4 weeks after starting pembrolizumab. J is TRBJ2-1 and V is TRBV13, with 7 nucleotides matching TRBD1. The receptor was derived from an adult with mismatch repair-deficient cancer. DNA for the CDR3: TGTGCCAGCAGCTTAGGGAGACAGGGATTATACAATGAGCAGTTCTTC. It translates to CASSLGRQGLYNEQFF. Complete variable domain (other parts from reference TRBV13 and TRBJ2-1): AAGVIQSPRHLIKEKRETATLKCYPIPRHDTVYWYQQGPGQDPQFLISFYEKMQSDKGSIPDRFSAQQFSDYHSELNMSSLELGDSALYFCASSLGRQGLYNEQFFGPGTRLTVL.